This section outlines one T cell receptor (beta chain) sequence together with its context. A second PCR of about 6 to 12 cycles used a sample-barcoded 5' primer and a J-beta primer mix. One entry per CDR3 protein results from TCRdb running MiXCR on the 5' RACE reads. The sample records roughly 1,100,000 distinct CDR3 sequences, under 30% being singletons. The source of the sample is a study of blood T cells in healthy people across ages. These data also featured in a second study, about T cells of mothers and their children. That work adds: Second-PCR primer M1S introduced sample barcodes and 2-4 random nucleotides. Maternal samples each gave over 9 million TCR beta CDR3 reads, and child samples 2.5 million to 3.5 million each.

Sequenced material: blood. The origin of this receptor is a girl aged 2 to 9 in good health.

CDR3 sequence (DNA): TGTGCCAGCAGCTTAGTCGGCGGGGGGGCCTACAATGAGCAGTTCTTC. Residues: CASSLVGGGAYNEQFF. V usage is TRBV7-2 and J usage is TRBJ2-1; TRBD2 aligns across 9 bases. This CDR3 is 16 amino acids long. Germline V gene data show CDR1 as SGHTA and CDR2 as FQGNSA. The J segment lost 2 bases and the V segment lost 1 base, leaving 3 bases of the junction unmatched.